The entry below describes one TCR beta chain. What it binds is not known. The data belong to a study of shared clonotypes between healthy human individuals. Study observations and caveats: Generation probabilities of non-shared clonotypes were lower (relative to those shared by all four donors).

Some clones are missing from TCRdb's copy, which holds only in-frame ones; the method was immunoSEQ multiplex PCR. The sample yields about 680,000 clones, around 73% seen once. Sequences were obtained from memory CD4+ T cells sorted from blood. Subset described: CD45RA-negative fraction. This receptor was obtained from a woman aged 30 to 39 in good health.

DNA for the CDR3: TGTGCCAGCAGTGCCCCCTCGTTAGGGCCCCAAGAGACCCAGTACTTC. Translated, it gives CASSAPSLGPQETQYF. V and J are TRBV25-1 and TRBJ2-5; unclear D gene. Per germline, CDR1 MGHDK and CDR2 SYGVNS. This CDR3 is 16 amino acids long. Deletions cut 4 bases from V and 1 base from J, with 16 bases between.